The 9 T cell receptor beta chains presented below share a single source sample, sequenced in a study of response to subunit inactivated influenza vaccine. Using its own MiXCR run on the RT-PCR reads, TCRdb lists one record per CDR3 protein. Of 500,000 to 600,000 distinct CDR3 sequences in the sample, 13% were seen once. The sample here was PBMCs from blood, taken roughly 45 days after vaccination. The receptor source for this set is a man aged 45 to 65 who received an inactivated influenza vaccine.

This clonotype has more than one count but fewer than ten. The V gene is TRBV5-6, the J gene TRBJ2-2, with D tentatively TRBD1 (5 bases). Germline CDR1 and CDR2: SGHDT and YYEEEE. The CDR3 length is 15 residues. V lost 5 bases and J lost 0, with 11 bases in between. DNA for the CDR3: TGTGCCAGCAGAACAGGACGGGCGAACACCGGGGAGCTGTTTTTT. This sequence encodes CASRTGRANTGELFF.

This clonotype was detected many times. The gene calls are TRBV29-1 and TRBJ2-7; D might be TRBD1 (6 bases). The germline gives CDR1 SQVTM, CDR2 ANQGSEA. The CDR3 is 12 residues long. The V and J ends lost 4 bases and 2 bases respectively, with 9 bases between them. Here the CDR3 DNA reads TGCAGCGTTGGGAGGACAGCCTACGAGCAGTACTTC. This codes for CSVGRTAYEQYF.

This clonotype was found once. CDR3 amino acids: CASSAEQGTFSEQYF. The CDR3 DNA is TGTGCCAGCAGCGCAGAACAGGGGACCTTCTCCGAGCAGTACTTC. The V and J genes are TRBV9 and TRBJ2-7; TRBD1 agrees at 7 bases. This CDR3 spans 15 amino acids. V gave up 3 bases and J gave up 6 bases; unmatched junction bases: 12. Germline V gives CDR1 SGDLS, CDR2 YYNGEE. Full variable domain (missing parts from reference TRBV9 and TRBJ2-7): DSGVTQTPKHLITATGQRVTLRCSPRSGDLSVYWYQQSLDQGLQFLIQYYNGEERAKGNILERFSAQQFPDLHSELNLSSLELGDSALYFCASSAEQGTFSEQYFGPGTRLTVT.

This clonotype has a handful of counts. This chain connects TRBV5-1 to TRBJ2-6; D tentatively fits TRBD1 or TRBD2 (5 bases each). There are 17 residues in the CDR3. Trimming pared 4 bases from V and 0 bases from J, leaving 14 bases between. Germline CDR1 and CDR2: SGHRS and YFSETQ. CDR3 protein: CASSHLGRLSGANVLTF. DNA of the CDR3: TGCGCCAGCAGCCACCTGGGACGCCTCTCTGGGGCCAACGTCCTGACTTTC.

This clonotype was picked up a small number of times. The J gene is TRBJ2-2, the V gene TRBV24-1; possibly TRBD1 for D (6 bases). This CDR3 is built from 16 residues. The germline gives CDR1 KGHDR, CDR2 SFDVKD. V was shortened by 2 bases and J by 7 bases, with 16 bases between the two germline ends. The CDR3 DNA is TGTGCCACCAGTGATTACGCTACTGGGGGCATCGGGGAGCTGTTTTTT. Translating it yields CATSDYATGGIGELFF.

This rearrangement joins TRBV5-1 to TRBJ1-2, with D unresolved. V shed 6 bases and J shed 6 bases, with 9 bases lying between them. The germline V gene has CDR1 SGHRS and CDR2 YFSETQ. CDR3 length equals 11 residues. In DNA, the CDR3 is TGCGCCAGCAATAGCGGCCATGGCTACACCTTC. Its protein is CASNSGHGYTF.

This clonotype was detected a few times. The gene calls are TRBV28 and TRBJ2-5; perhaps TRBD2 as D (5 bases). Germline V lookup: CDR1 MDHEN, CDR2 SYDVKM. Trimming left V 7 bases short and J 0 bases short, with 12 bases between. The CDR3 has 14 residues. For the CDR3, the DNA is TGTGCCAGCAAACCCGCGGACTACCAAGAGACCCAGTACTTC. Its translation: CASKPADYQETQYF.

The chain employs TRBV27 and TRBJ2-1, with 7 positions matching TRBD1. V shed 5 bases and J 1 base; nucleotides not matched to a gene: 11. CDR1 is MNHEY, CDR2 SMNVEV, per germline (reference sequence). This CDR3 comprises 17 residues. This chain's CDR3 is CASSARGGGVSYNEQFF. CDR3 nucleotide sequence: TGTGCCAGCAGTGCTCGAGGGGGCGGCGTATCCTACAATGAGCAGTTCTTC.

This clonotype was found a few times. This chain uses TRBV7-9 with TRBJ2-5; D unclear. Deletions cut 6 bases from V and 1 base from J, with 15 bases between. Germline-derived CDR1 and CDR2 are SEHNR and FQNEAQ (reference sequence). The CDR3 extends over 15 amino acids. This chain's CDR3 is CASSRGPSAQETQYF. The DNA for the CDR3 is TGTGCCAGCAGTCGCGGACCGTCTGCCCAAGAGACCCAGTACTTC.